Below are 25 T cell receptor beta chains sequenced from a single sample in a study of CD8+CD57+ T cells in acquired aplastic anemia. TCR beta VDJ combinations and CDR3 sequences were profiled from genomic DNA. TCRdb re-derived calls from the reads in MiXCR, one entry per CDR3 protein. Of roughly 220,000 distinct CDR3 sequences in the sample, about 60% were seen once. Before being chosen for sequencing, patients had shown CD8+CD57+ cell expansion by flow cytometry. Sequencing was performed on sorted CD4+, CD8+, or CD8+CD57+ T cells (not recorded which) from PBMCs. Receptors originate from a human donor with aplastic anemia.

The chain's CDR3 is CASSFENLPGGYTF. The CDR3 region has the DNA TGTGCCAGCAGCTTCGAGAACCTTCCGGGTGGCTACACCTTC. The chain recombines TRBV12-3 or TRBV12-4 with TRBJ1-2, with D hard to call. V lost 6 bases and J lost 7, with 18 bases in between. CDR3 length: 14 amino acids.

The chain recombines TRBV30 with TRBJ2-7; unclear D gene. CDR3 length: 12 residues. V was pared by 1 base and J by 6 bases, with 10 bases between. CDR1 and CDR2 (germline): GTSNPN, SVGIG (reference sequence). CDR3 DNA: TGTGCCTGGAGTGCCTCCACTACCGAGCAGTACTTC. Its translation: CAWSASTTEQYF.

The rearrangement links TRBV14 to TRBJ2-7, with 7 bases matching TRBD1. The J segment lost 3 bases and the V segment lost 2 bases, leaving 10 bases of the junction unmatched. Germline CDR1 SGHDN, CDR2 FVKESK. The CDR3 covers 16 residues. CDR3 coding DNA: TGTGCCAGCAGCCAACTCGACAGGGCAGGAAACTACGAGCAGTACTTC. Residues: CASSQLDRAGNYEQYF.

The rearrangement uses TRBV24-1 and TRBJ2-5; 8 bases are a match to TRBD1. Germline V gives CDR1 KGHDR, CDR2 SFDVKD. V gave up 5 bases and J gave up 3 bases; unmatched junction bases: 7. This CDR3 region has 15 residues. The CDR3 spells CATSGSGTGKETQYF. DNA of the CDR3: TGTGCCACCAGTGGTTCCGGGACAGGTAAAGAGACCCAGTACTTC.

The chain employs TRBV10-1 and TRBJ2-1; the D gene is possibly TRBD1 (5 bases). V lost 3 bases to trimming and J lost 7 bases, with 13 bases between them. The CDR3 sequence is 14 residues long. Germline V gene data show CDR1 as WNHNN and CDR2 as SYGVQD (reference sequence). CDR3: CASSEVEGENEQFF. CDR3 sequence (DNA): TGCGCCAGCAGTGAAGTTGAAGGGGAAAATGAGCAGTTCTTC.

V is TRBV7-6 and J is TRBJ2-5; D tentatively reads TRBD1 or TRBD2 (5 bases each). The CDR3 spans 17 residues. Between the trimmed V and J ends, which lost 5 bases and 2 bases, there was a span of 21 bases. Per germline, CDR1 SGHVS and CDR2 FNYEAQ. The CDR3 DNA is TGTGCCAGCAGCCCTACGGGGCTAGGCGTATTACAAGAGACCCAGTACTTC. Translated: CASSPTGLGVLQETQYF.

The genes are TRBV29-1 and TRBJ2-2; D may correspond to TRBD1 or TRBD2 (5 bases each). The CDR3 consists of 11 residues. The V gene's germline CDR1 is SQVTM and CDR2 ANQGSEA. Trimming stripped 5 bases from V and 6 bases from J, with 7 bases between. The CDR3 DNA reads TGCAGCGTTCAGGGAGCCGGGGAGCTGTTTTTT. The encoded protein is CSVQGAGELFF.

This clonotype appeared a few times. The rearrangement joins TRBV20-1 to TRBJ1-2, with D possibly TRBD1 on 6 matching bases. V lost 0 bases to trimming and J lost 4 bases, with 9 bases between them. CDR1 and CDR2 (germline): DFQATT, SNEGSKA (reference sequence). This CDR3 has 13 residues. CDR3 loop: CSARDGGGYGYTF. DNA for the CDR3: TGCAGTGCTAGAGATGGAGGGGGCTATGGCTACACCTTC.

CDR3 sequence (DNA): TGCAGTGCTAGTAACCCGGGAGGACTCTACGAGCAGTACTTC. This encodes CSASNPGGLYEQYF. The chain employs TRBV20-1 and TRBJ2-7; 7 nucleotides align to TRBD2. CDR3 length: 14 residues. V was pared by 3 bases and J by 3 bases, with 8 bases of the junction left unmatched. CDR1 and CDR2 (germline): DFQATT, SNEGSKA (reference sequence).

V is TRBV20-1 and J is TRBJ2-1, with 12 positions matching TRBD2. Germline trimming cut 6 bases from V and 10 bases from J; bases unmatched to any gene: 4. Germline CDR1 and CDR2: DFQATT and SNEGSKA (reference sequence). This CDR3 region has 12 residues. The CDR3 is CSARTSGVEQFF. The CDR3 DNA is TGCAGTGCAAGGACTAGCGGGGTAGAGCAGTTCTTC.

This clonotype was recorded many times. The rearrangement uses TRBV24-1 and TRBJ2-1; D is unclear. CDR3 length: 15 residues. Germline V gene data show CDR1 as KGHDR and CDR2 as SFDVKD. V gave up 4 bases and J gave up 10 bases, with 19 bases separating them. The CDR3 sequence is CATSDRKGVVWEQFF. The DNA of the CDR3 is TGTGCCACCAGTGACCGAAAGGGTGTGGTTTGGGAGCAGTTCTTC.

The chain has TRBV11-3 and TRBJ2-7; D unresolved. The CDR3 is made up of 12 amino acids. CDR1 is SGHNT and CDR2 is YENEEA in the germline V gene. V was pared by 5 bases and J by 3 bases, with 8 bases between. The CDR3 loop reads CASSTNNYEQYF. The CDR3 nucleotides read TGTGCCAGCAGCACCAACAACTACGAGCAGTACTTC.

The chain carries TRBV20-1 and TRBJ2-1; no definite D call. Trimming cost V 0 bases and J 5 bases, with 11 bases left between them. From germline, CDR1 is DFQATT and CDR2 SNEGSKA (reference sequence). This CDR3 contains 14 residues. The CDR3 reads CSARDGSGNNEQFF. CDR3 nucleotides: TGCAGTGCTAGAGATGGGTCTGGAAACAATGAGCAGTTCTTC.

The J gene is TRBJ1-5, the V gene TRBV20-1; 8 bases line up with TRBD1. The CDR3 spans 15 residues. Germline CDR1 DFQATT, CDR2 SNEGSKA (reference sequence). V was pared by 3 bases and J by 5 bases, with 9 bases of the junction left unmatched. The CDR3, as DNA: TGCAGTGCTAGGATGACAGGGGTGGTTTATCAGCCCCAGCATTTT. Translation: CSARMTGVVYQPQHF.

CDR3 protein: CAALGGSVNEQFF. Written as DNA, the CDR3 is TGTGCCGCCTTAGGGGGGTCAGTGAATGAGCAGTTCTTC. The rearrangement uses TRBV10-3 and TRBJ2-1, with D perhaps TRBD1 or TRBD2 (6 bases each). Germline V gives CDR1 ENHRY, CDR2 SYGVKD. The CDR3 is made up of 13 amino acids. The V end lost 11 bases, the J end lost 7 bases, and 18 bases lay between the germline ends.

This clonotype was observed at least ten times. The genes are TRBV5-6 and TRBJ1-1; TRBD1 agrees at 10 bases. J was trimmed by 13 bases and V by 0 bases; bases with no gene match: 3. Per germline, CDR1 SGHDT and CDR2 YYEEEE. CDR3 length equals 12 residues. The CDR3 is CASSLGGTGVFF. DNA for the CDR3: TGTGCCAGCAGCTTGGGGGGGACAGGGGTTTTCTTT.

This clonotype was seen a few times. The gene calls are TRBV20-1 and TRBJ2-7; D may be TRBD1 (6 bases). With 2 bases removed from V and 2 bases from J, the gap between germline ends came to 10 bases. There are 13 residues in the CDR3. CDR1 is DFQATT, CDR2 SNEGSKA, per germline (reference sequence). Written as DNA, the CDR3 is TGCAGTGCTAGACGGACAGCAGCCTACGAGCAGTACTTC. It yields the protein CSARRTAAYEQYF.

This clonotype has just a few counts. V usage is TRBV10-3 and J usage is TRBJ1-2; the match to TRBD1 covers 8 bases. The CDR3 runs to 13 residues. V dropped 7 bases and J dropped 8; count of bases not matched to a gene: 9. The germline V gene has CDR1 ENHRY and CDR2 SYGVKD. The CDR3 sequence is CAITSTGEQGYTF. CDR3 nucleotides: TGTGCCATCACCTCGACAGGGGAGCAAGGCTACACCTTC.

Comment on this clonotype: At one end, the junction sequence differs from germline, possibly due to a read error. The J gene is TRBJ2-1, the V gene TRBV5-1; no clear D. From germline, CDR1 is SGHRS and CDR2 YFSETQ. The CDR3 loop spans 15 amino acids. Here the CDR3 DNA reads TGTGCCAGCAGCGTAGGGTGGGGTATCAACAATGAGCAGTTCTTC. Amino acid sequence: CASSVGWGINNEQFF.

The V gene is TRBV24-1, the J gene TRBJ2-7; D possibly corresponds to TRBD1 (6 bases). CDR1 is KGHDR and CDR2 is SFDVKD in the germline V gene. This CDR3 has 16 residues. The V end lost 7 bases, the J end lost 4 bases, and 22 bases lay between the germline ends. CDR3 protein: CATSSHIKQGVYEQYF. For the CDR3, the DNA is TGTGCCACCAGCAGCCACATAAAACAGGGCGTTTACGAGCAGTACTTC.

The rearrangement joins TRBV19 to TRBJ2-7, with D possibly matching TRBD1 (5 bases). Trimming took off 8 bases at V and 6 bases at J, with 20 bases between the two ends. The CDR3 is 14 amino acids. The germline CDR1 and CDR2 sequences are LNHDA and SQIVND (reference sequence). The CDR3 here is CASAPGHPPREQYF. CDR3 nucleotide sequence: TGTGCCAGTGCCCCCGGACACCCTCCCCGCGAGCAGTACTTC.

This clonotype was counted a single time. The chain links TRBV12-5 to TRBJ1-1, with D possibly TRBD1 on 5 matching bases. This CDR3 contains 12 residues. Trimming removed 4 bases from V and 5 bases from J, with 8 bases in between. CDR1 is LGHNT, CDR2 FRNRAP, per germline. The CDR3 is CASGSTVTEAFF. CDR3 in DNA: TGTGCTAGTGGTTCGACAGTGACTGAAGCTTTCTTT.

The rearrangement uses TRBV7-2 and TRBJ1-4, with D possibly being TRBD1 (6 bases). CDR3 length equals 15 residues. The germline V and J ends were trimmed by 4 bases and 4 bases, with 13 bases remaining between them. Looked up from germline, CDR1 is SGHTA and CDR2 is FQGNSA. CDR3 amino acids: CASSSSDRFNEKLFF. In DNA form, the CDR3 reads TGTGCCAGCAGCTCCTCAGACAGGTTTAATGAAAAACTGTTTTTT.

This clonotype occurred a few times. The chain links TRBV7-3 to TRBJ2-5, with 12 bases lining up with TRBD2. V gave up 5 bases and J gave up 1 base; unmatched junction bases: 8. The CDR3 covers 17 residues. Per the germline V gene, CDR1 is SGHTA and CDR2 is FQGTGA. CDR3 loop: CASSRRLAGEVQETQYF. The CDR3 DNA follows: TGTGCCAGCAGCCGTAGACTAGCGGGAGAGGTCCAAGAGACCCAGTACTTC.

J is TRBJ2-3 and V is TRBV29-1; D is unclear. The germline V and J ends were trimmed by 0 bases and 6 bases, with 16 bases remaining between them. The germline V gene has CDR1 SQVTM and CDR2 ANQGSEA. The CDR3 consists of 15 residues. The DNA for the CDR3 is TGCAGCGTTGAAGATCGTCACAGCTCTCTCGATACGCAGTATTTT. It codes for CSVEDRHSSLDTQYF.